This TCR beta chain was documented in a study of T cell responses to AZD1222 COVID-19 vaccine. General study points: Regions 160-218 and 743-854 dominated among vaccine-associated CD4 TCRs spanning spike. Repertoires were obtained solely post-peak T cell response. Females made up more of the donors, who were largely white British, and clonal diversity may have come out too low.

Sequenced by immunoSEQ multiplex PCR; TCRdb stores in-frame clones only, minus some. The data show 80,000 to 100,000 clones, with 70% to 90% seen just once and roughly 5.8% held by the top ten. This CDR3 region has 14 residues. Germline values: CDR1 SNHLY, CDR2 FYNNEI. J lost 2 bases, V lost 6 bases, and 1 base had no gene match. For this clone: Its cognate antigen is unknown.

The source material was peripheral blood, sampled on day 0 of AZD1222 vaccination. The chain links TRBV2 to TRBJ1-5, with TRBD1 identical over 10 bases. This TCR came from an adult in good health. The CDR3 loop is CASRGTGGNQPQHF. The CDR3 DNA sequence: TGTGCCAGCAGGGGGACAGGGGGCAATCAGCCCCAGCATTTT.